The 18 T cell receptor beta chains in this list originate from one sample, sequenced in a study of shared clonotypes between healthy human individuals. Sequencing used immunoSEQ multiplex PCR; TCRdb keeps in-frame clones, though not all of them. The data contain about 2.5 million clones, approximately 90% of them singletons. Sequenced: naive CD4+ T cells from PBMCs. Noted subset: CD45RA+ positively selected. The source is a man aged 18 to 29 in good health. Some clones in this sample may be carry-over from other donors' samples.

The CDR3 sequence is CASSRSSGSSYEQYF. The CDR3 DNA is TGCGCCAGCAGCCGATCAAGCGGGAGCTCCTACGAGCAGTACTTC. The V gene is TRBV5-1, the J gene TRBJ2-7, with 8 bases lining up with TRBD2. This CDR3 is built from 15 residues. In germline, CDR1 is SGHRS, CDR2 YFSETQ. Trimming removed 4 bases from V and 0 bases from J; junction bases left unmatched: 6.

The CDR3 loop reads CASSQAGFMNTEAFF. CDR3 sequence (DNA): TGCGCCAGCAGCCAGGCCGGATTCATGAACACTGAAGCTTTCTTT. The V gene is TRBV5-1, the J gene TRBJ1-1, with D uncertain. CDR3 length equals 15 residues. Germline V gene sequence: CDR1 SGHRS, CDR2 YFSETQ. Trimming took 4 bases from V and 0 from J, leaving 13 bases between them.

On this clone itself: The same CDR3 arises from other DNA sequences in this sample as well. This chain uses TRBV2 with TRBJ2-7; TRBD1 or TRBD2 may be the D gene (5 bases each). Germline V gene sequence: CDR1 SNHLY, CDR2 FYNNEI. Trimming took off 3 bases at V and 4 bases at J, with 10 bases between the two ends. CDR3 length equals 13 residues. CDR3 protein: CASSDRGLYEQYF. The CDR3 nucleotides are TGTGCCAGCAGTGATCGGGGCCTATACGAGCAGTACTTC.

The CDR3 spells CASSIETGGSEAFF. Here the CDR3 DNA reads TGCGCCAGCAGCATTGAGACAGGAGGGTCTGAAGCTTTCTTT. The chain joins TRBV5-1 to TRBJ1-1, with D possibly matching TRBD1 (6 bases). The V end lost 4 bases, the J end lost 6 bases, and 16 bases lay between the germline ends. The CDR3 has 14 amino acids. Germline CDR1 SGHRS, CDR2 YFSETQ.

This chain joins TRBV25-1 and TRBJ2-1, with 7 bases aligning to TRBD2. CDR1 and CDR2 from the germline V gene are MGHDK and SYGVNS. The CDR3 runs to 13 residues. Trimming cost V 6 bases and J 2 bases; bases outside gene matches: 1. CDR3 DNA: TGTGCCAGCAGCGGGAGGACCTACAATGAGCAGTTCTTC. Its protein is CASSGRTYNEQFF.

On this clone itself: Other DNA sequences in the sample encode the same CDR3. CDR3 loop: CASSDGSTDTQYF. CDR3 bases: TGCGCCAGCAGCGACGGTAGCACAGATACGCAGTATTTT. The rearrangement joins TRBV5-1 to TRBJ2-3; no definite D call. Germline V lookup: CDR1 SGHRS, CDR2 YFSETQ. The CDR3 loop spans 13 amino acids. Trimming left V 4 bases short and J 0 bases short, with 6 bases between.

The chain couples TRBV11-3 to TRBJ2-7, with no clear D. The CDR3 totals 15 residues. V was clipped by 4 bases and J by 3 bases, with 16 bases between them. In germline, CDR1 is SGHNT, CDR2 YENEEA. The CDR3 DNA follows: TGTGCCAGCAGCTGCGTCTTCCACCACTACTACGAGCAGTACTTC. Translated, it gives CASSCVFHHYYEQYF.

V usage is TRBV30 and J usage is TRBJ2-1; D is possibly TRBD2 (6 bases). The CDR3 extends over 14 amino acids. V lost 2 bases and J 8 bases, leaving 16 bases between the germline ends. Germline-derived CDR1 and CDR2 are GTSNPN and SVGIG (reference sequence). The CDR3 sequence is CAWSTPGALHEQFF. For the CDR3, the DNA is TGTGCCTGGAGTACCCCGGGAGCGTTACATGAGCAGTTCTTC. The full variable domain, completed using reference TRBV30 and TRBJ2-1, is SQTIHQWPATLVQPVGSPLSLECTVEGTSNPNLYWYRQAAGRGLQLLFYSVGIGQISSEVPQNLSASRPQDRQFILSSKKLLLSDSGFYLCAWSTPGALHEQFFGPGTRLTVL.

V is TRBV28 and J is TRBJ1-5; the match to TRBD1 covers 8 bases. The trim removed 5 bases at V and 9 bases at J, leaving 12 bases unmatched. Germline V gene lookup returns CDR1 MDHEN and CDR2 SYDVKM. CDR3 size: 15 residues. The CDR3: CASSPRTGLYRPQHF. The CDR3 region has the DNA TGTGCCAGCAGTCCGCGGACAGGGCTCTATCGGCCCCAGCATTTT.

The genes are TRBV4-1 and TRBJ2-2; 11 positions agree with TRBD2. Germline loops: CDR1 MGHRA, CDR2 YSYEKL. V was pared by 3 bases and J by 6 bases, with 18 bases of the junction left unmatched. The CDR3 loop spans 20 amino acids. The CDR3 bases are TGCGCCAGCAGCCAGGATCCCTGGATTAGCGGGAGGGCCCGTTCCGGGGAGCTGTTTTTT. Its translation is CASSQDPWISGRARSGELFF.

This CDR3 reads CASSGSGFTYNEQFF. The CDR3, as DNA: TGTGCCAGCAGCGGCAGCGGTTTCACCTACAATGAGCAGTTCTTC. The chain carries TRBV9 and TRBJ2-1, with D possibly matching TRBD2 (5 bases). CDR3 length equals 15 residues. V lost 3 bases to trimming and J lost 2 bases, with 12 bases between them. From germline, CDR1 is SGDLS and CDR2 YYNGEE. Looking up the rest from reference TRBV9 and TRBJ2-1 gives the full variable domain: DSGVTQTPKHLITATGQRVTLRCSPRSGDLSVYWYQQSLDQGLQFLIQYYNGEERAKGNILERFSAQQFPDLHSELNLSSLELGDSALYFCASSGSGFTYNEQFFGPGTRLTVL.

The CDR3: CASSWSDLISGRDEQFF. The CDR3 nucleotides are TGTGCCAGCAGCTGGTCAGACCTAATCTCAGGTCGCGACGAGCAGTTCTTC. The V call is TRBV5-8, the J call TRBJ2-1; D unresolved. The germline gives CDR1 SGHTS, CDR2 YDEGEE. This CDR3 has 17 amino acids. V was clipped by 3 bases and J by 10 bases, with 26 bases between them.

As to this clone: Other DNA sequences in this specimen translate into the identical CDR3. This rearrangement joins TRBV19 to TRBJ2-5; no definite D call. Per the germline V gene, CDR1 is LNHDA and CDR2 is SQIVND (reference sequence). V was cut by 1 base and J by 4 bases, with 1 base left in between. This CDR3 comprises 11 residues. CDR3 sequence (DNA): TGTGCCAGTAGTATAGCAGAGACCCAGTACTTC. Protein sequence: CASSIAETQYF.

This rearrangement joins TRBV28 to TRBJ2-7; a possible D gene is TRBD2 (6 bases). The ends were cut back, 7 bases at V and 5 bases at J, with 18 bases in the middle. CDR3 size: 14 residues. Per the germline V gene, CDR1 is MDHEN and CDR2 is SYDVKM. In DNA, the CDR3 is TGTGCCAGCACTGAGCGGGTCCCGCCTCACGAGCAGTACTTC. It specifies CASTERVPPHEQYF.

This chain connects TRBV9 to TRBJ1-1, with D uncertain. Trimming removed 4 bases at V and 2 bases at J, with 15 bases between. Germline CDR1 and CDR2: SGDLS and YYNGEE. This CDR3 contains 15 residues. This CDR3 reads CASSTRPIPNTEAFF. The CDR3 DNA follows: TGTGCCAGCAGCACGCGCCCTATTCCAAACACTGAAGCTTTCTTT.

The V and J genes are TRBV28 and TRBJ2-7, with 10 bases matching TRBD1. This CDR3 comprises 17 residues. V was pared by 4 bases and J by 6 bases, with 15 bases of the junction left unmatched. Germline V gives CDR1 MDHEN, CDR2 SYDVKM. CDR3 sequence reads: CASSSPGQGHPQGEQYF. The CDR3 DNA reads TGTGCCAGCAGTTCTCCGGGACAGGGGCACCCCCAAGGCGAGCAGTACTTC.

V is TRBV11-2 and J is TRBJ2-7, with D tentatively TRBD1 (7 bases). V was clipped by 4 bases and J by 3 bases, with 16 bases between them. Looked up from germline, CDR1 is SGHAT and CDR2 is FQNNGV. CDR3 length: 15 amino acids. The CDR3 DNA reads as TGTGCCAGCAGCTCCGGGCGGGGACAGATCTACGAGCAGTACTTC. This encodes CASSSGRGQIYEQYF.

The chain has TRBV12-2 and TRBJ2-1; TRBD1, the table's D call, was not compared with the DNA. TRBV12-2 is an annotated pseudogene. The CDR3 length is 16 residues. CDR3: CASRLVYRAKGNEQFF. The CDR3 DNA is TGTGCAAGTCGCTTAGTTTACAGGGCTAAGGGCAATGAGCAGTTCTTC.